Presented here are 8 T cell receptor beta chains from one specimen sequenced in a study of blood T cells in healthy people across ages (dated by TCRdb to between 2014 and 2016). Library prep was done by 5' RACE. The reads were generated on an Illumina HiSeq 2500. A second PCR of roughly 7 to 11 cycles was performed with a sample-barcoded 5' primer and a J-beta primer mix. In TCRdb, the public reads were trimmed at Q25 with fastp and aligned with MiXCR, with productive beta chains retained. Each CDR3 protein appears once, grouped with its most common genes and DNA. Present in this sample are about 1.1 million distinct CDR3 sequences, 35% to 40% of which were seen just once. The top ten constitute around 14% of the sample. Source material: blood. These receptors originate from a man aged 18 to 35 in good health.

The rearrangement links TRBV6-5 to TRBJ2-3; the D gene is possibly TRBD2 (5 bases). This CDR3 region has 16 residues. CDR1 MNHEY and CDR2 SVGAGI come from the germline V gene. The V gene lost 2 bases and the J gene lost 1 base, with 13 bases spanning the gap. DNA of the CDR3: TGTGCCAGCAGTTACGGCGGGTGGAGCGGCACAGATACGCAGTATTTT. It codes for CASSYGGWSGTDTQYF.

This clonotype occurred a few times. The V and J genes are TRBV12-3 or TRBV12-4 and TRBJ2-1, with D uncertain. This CDR3 comprises 14 residues. V was shortened by 6 bases and J by 2 bases, with 11 bases between the two germline ends. The CDR3 is CASSSDLTYNEQFF. The DNA for the CDR3 is TGTGCCAGCAGCTCAGACCTAACCTACAATGAGCAGTTCTTC.

The chain has TRBV9 and TRBJ2-1; 12 positions match TRBD2. The CDR3 is 14 residues long. Germline V lookup: CDR1 SGDLS, CDR2 YYNGEE. With 7 bases clipped from V and 4 bases from J, the junction kept 3 bases outside the gene matches. The CDR3 sequence is CASALAGGYNEQFF. In DNA form, the CDR3 reads TGTGCCAGCGCTCTAGCGGGGGGGTACAATGAGCAGTTCTTC.

This chain connects TRBV30 to TRBJ1-2; D not resolved. Between the trimmed V and J ends, which lost 4 bases and 1 base, there was a span of 19 bases. This CDR3 contains 16 residues. Germline V gene data show CDR1 as GTSNPN and CDR2 as SVGIG (reference sequence). CDR3 sequence (DNA): TGTGCCTGGAAGCACCTCGGGGATCTCAATAACTATGGCTACACCTTC. This sequence encodes CAWKHLGDLNNYGYTF.

This clonotype was counted once. The chain links TRBV7-9 to TRBJ2-7, with TRBD1 matching over 10 bases. The length of the CDR3 is 13 residues. CDR1 SEHNR and CDR2 FQNEAQ come from the germline V gene (reference sequence). V lost 4 bases and J lost 7; bases outside the gene matches: 4. This CDR3 reads CASSWTGGREQYF. Written as DNA, the CDR3 is TGTGCCAGCAGCTGGACAGGGGGTCGGGAGCAGTACTTC.

V usage is TRBV7-9 and J usage is TRBJ1-2; D ambiguous. V was pared by 5 bases and J by 7 bases, with 17 bases between. Per germline, CDR1 SEHNR and CDR2 FQNEAQ (reference sequence). This CDR3 has 14 amino acids. The CDR3 loop reads CASSEARPLGGYTF. The DNA for the CDR3 is TGTGCCAGCAGCGAAGCGAGGCCCCTGGGTGGCTACACCTTC.

This clonotype was counted ten times or more. The chain employs TRBV5-4 and TRBJ2-3; 9 bases fit TRBD2. Germline CDR1 reads SGHNT; CDR2 reads YYREEE (reference sequence). The CDR3 runs to 13 residues. The chain's CDR3 is CATSGGNTDTQYF. The CDR3 nucleotides are TGTGCGACCAGCGGGGGGAACACAGATACGCAGTATTTT. Combining the CDR3 with reference TRBV5-4 and TRBJ2-3 gives the whole variable domain ETGVTQSPTHLIKTRGQQVTLRCSSQSGHNTVSWYQQALGQGPQFIFQYYREEENGRGNFPPRFSGLQFPNYSSELNVNALELDDSALYLCATSGGNTDTQYFGPGTRLTVL.

A remark on this clonotype: One end of the junction does not line up with germline, which may come from a read error. This sequence joins TRBV10-3 and TRBJ2-2; D remains ambiguous. CDR3 length: 14 amino acids. Germline lookup yields CDR1 ENHRY and CDR2 SYGVKD. The CDR3 here is CAISDSSNTGELFF. DNA of the CDR3: TGTGCCATCAGTGACAGCTCCAACACCGGAGAGCTGTTTTTT.